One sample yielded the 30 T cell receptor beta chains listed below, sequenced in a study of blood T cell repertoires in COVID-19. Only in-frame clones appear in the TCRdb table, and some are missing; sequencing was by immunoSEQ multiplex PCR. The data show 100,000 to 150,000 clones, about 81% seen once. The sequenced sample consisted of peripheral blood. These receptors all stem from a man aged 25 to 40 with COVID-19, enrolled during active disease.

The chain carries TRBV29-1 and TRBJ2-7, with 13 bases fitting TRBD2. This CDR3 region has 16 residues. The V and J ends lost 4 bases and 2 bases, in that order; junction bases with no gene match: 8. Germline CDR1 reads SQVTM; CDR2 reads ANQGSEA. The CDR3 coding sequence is TGCAGCGTTGGACAACTTGGACTAGCGGGAGCCTACGAGCAGTACTTC. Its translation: CSVGQLGLAGAYEQYF.

The CDR3 reads CASSEPLAGSTDTQYF. The DNA for the CDR3 is TGTGCCAGCAGTGAACCACTAGCGGGGAGCACAGATACGCAGTATTTT. This chain links TRBV25-1 with TRBJ2-3; 10 bases match TRBD2. The CDR3 consists of 16 residues. Germline assignment: CDR1 MGHDK and CDR2 SYGVNS. The V and J ends lost 2 bases and 0 bases, in that order; junction bases with no gene match: 2.

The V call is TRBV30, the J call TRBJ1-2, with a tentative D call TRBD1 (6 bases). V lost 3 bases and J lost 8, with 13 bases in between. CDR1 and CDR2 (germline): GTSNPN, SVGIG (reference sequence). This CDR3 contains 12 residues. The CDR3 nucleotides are TGTGCCTGGAGCGACACAGGGAAGGGCTACACCTTC. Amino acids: CAWSDTGKGYTF. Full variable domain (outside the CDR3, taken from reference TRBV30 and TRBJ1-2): SQTIHQWPATLVQPVGSPLSLECTVEGTSNPNLYWYRQAAGRGLQLLFYSVGIGQISSEVPQNLSASRPQDRQFILSSKKLLLSDSGFYLCAWSDTGKGYTFGSGTRLTVV.

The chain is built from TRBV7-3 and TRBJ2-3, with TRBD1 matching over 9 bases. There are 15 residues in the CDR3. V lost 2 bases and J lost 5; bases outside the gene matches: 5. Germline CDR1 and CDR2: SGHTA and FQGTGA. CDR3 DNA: TGTGCCAGCAGCTTATCCGGACAGGGGTTAGATACGCAGTATTTT. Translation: CASSLSGQGLDTQYF.

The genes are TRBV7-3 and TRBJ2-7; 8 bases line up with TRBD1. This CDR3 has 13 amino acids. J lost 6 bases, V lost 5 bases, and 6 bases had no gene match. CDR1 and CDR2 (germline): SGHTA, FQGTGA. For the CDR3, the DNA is TGTGCCAGCAGCCCCCAGACAGGGGCCGAGCAGTACTTC. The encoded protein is CASSPQTGAEQYF.

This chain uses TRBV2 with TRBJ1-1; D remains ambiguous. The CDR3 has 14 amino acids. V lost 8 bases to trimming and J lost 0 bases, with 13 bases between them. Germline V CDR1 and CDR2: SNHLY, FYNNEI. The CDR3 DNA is TGTGCCAGCGCATCACAGATATTGAACACTGAAGCTTTCTTT. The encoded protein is CASASQILNTEAFF.

CDR3 amino acids: CASSEGTGDNSPLHF. The DNA for the CDR3 is TGTGCCAGCAGCGAGGGGACAGGGGATAATTCACCCCTCCACTTT. The gene calls are TRBV5-4 and TRBJ1-6; 10 nucleotides line up with TRBD1. The germline gives CDR1 SGHNT, CDR2 YYREEE (reference sequence). V dropped 4 bases and J dropped 5; count of bases not matched to a gene: 3. The CDR3 covers 15 residues.

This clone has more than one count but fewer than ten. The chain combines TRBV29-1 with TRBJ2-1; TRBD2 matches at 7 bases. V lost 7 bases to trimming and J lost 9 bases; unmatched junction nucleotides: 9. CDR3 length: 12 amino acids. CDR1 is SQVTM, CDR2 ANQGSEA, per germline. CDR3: CSDGLVRSEQFF. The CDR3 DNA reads TGCAGCGATGGACTAGTTCGGAGTGAGCAGTTCTTC.

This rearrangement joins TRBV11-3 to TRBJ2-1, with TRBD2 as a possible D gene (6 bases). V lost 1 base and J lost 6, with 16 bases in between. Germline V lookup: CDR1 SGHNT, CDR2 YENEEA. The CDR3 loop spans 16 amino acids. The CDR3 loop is CASSLAGGRVPNEQFF. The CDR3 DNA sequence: TGTGCCAGCAGCTTAGCCGGGGGACGTGTTCCCAATGAGCAGTTCTTC.

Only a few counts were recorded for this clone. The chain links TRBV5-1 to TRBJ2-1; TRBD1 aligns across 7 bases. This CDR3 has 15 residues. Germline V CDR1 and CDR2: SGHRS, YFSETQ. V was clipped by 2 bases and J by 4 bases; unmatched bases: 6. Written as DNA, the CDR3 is TGCGCCAGCAGCTTTATCGGGGACAGATACAATGAGCAGTTCTTC. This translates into CASSFIGDRYNEQFF.

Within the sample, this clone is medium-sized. CDR3 loop: CASSPYGTSGNTGELFF. In nucleotides, the CDR3 is TGTGCCAGCAGCCCCTATGGGACTAGCGGGAACACCGGGGAGCTGTTTTTT. V and J are TRBV7-8 and TRBJ2-2; 11 bases line up with TRBD2. J was trimmed by 1 base and V by 5 bases; bases with no gene match: 6. This CDR3 spans 17 amino acids. In germline, CDR1 is SGHVS, CDR2 FQNEAQ.

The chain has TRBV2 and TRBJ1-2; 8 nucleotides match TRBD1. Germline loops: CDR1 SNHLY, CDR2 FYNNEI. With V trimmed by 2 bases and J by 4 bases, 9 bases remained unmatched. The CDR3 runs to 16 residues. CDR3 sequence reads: CASSEWGQVSGYGYTF. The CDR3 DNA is TGTGCCAGCAGTGAATGGGGACAGGTATCGGGCTATGGCTACACCTTC.

The CDR3 is CASSLGYGYGYTF. CDR3 DNA sequence: TGTGCCAGCAGCTTAGGTTACGGGTATGGCTACACCTTC. The rearrangement joins TRBV7-8 to TRBJ1-2, with D uncertain. The ends were cut back, 1 base at V and 5 bases at J, with 8 bases in the middle. The germline V gene has CDR1 SGHVS and CDR2 FQNEAQ. The CDR3 is 13 amino acids. Variable domain in full (rest from reference TRBV7-8 and TRBJ1-2): GAGVSQSPRYKVAKRGQDVALRCDPISGHVSLFWYQQALGQGPEFLTYFQNEAQLDKSGLPSDRFFAERPEGSVSTLKIQRTQQEDSAVYLCASSLGYGYGYTFGSGTRLTVV.

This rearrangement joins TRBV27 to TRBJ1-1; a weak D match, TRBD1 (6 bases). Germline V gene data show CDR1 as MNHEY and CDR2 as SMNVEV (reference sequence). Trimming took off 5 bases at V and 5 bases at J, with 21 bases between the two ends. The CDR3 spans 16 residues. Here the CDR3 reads CASSHLGGARRTEAFF. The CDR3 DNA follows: TGTGCCAGCAGTCACCTAGGGGGGGCGCGGAGGACTGAAGCTTTCTTT.

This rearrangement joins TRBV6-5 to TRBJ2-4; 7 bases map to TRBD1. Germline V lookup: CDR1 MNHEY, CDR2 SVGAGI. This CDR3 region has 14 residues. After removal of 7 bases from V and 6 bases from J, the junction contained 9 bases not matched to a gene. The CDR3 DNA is TGTGCCAGCATGAGGTCTAGACAGGGAAACATTCAGTACTTC. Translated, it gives CASMRSRQGNIQYF.

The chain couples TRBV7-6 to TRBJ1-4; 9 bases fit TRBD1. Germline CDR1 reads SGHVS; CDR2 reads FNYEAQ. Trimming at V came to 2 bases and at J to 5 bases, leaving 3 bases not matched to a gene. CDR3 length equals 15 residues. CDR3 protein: CASSLKTGGNEKLFF. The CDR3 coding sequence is TGTGCCAGCAGCTTAAAAACAGGGGGCAATGAAAAACTGTTTTTT.

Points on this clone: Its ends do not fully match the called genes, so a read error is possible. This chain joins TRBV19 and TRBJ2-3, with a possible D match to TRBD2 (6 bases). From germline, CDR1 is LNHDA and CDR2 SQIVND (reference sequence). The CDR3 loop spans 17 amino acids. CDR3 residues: CAGSRRFVAGTTDTQYF. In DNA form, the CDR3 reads TGTGCCGGTAGTAGGCGTTTCGTCGCGGGAACCACAGATACGCAGTATTTT. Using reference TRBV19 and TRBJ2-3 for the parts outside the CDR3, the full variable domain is DGGITQSPKYLFRKEGQNVTLSCEQNLNHDAMYWYRQDPGQGLRLIYYSQIVNDFQKGDIAEGYSVSREKKESFPLTVTSAQKNPTAFYLCAGSRRFVAGTTDTQYFGPGTRLTVL.

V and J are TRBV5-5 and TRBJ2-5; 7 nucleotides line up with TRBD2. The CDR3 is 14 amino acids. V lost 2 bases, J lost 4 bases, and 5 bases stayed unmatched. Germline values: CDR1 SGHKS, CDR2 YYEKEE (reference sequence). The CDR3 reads CASSFWEGRETQYF. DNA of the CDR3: TGTGCCAGCAGCTTTTGGGAGGGGCGAGAGACCCAGTACTTC.

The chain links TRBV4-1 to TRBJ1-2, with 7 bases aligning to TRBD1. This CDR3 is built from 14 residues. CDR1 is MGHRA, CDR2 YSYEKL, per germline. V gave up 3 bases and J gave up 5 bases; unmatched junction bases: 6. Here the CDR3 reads CASSHTGDLYGYTF. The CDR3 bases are TGCGCCAGCAGCCATACAGGGGACCTATATGGCTACACCTTC.

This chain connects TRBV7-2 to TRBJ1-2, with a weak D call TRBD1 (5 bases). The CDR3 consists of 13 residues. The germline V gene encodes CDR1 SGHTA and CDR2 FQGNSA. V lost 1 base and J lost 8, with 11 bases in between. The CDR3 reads CASSLGVRVGYTF. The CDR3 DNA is TGTGCCAGCAGCTTAGGGGTCAGGGTGGGCTACACCTTC. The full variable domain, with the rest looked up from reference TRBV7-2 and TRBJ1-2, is GAGVSQSPSNKVTEKGKDVELRCDPISGHTALYWYRQSLGQGLEFLIYFQGNSAPDKSGLPSDRFSAERTGGSVSTLTIQRTQQEDSAVYLCASSLGVRVGYTFGSGTRLTVV.

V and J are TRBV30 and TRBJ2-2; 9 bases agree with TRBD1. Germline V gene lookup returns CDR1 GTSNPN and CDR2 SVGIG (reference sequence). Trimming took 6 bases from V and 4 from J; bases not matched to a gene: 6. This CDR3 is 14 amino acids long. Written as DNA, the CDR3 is TGTGCCTGTACCGGGACAGGGCCCACCGGGGAGCTGTTTTTT. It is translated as CACTGTGPTGELFF. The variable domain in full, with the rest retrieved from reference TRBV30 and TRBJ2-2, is SQTIHQWPATLVQPVGSPLSLECTVEGTSNPNLYWYRQAAGRGLQLLFYSVGIGQISSEVPQNLSASRPQDRQFILSSKKLLLSDSGFYLCACTGTGPTGELFFGEGSRLTVL.

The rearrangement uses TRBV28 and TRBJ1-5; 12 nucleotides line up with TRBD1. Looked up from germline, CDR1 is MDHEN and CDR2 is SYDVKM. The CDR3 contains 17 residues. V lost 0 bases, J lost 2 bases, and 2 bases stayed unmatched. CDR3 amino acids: CASSLWGTGGGNQPQHF. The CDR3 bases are TGTGCCAGCAGTTTATGGGGGACAGGGGGCGGCAATCAGCCCCAGCATTTT.

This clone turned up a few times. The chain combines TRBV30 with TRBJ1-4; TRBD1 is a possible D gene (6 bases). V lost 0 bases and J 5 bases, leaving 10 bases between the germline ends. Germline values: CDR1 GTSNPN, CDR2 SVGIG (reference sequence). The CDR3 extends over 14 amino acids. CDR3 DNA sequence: TGTGCCTGGAGTGTGGGGGGGGCGAATGAAAAACTGTTTTTT. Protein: CAWSVGGANEKLFF.

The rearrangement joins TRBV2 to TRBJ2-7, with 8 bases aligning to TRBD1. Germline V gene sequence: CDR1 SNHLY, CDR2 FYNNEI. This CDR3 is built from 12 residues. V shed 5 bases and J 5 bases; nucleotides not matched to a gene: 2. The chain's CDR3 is CASSWTGNEQYF. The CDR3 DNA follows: TGTGCCAGCAGTTGGACAGGGAACGAGCAGTACTTC.

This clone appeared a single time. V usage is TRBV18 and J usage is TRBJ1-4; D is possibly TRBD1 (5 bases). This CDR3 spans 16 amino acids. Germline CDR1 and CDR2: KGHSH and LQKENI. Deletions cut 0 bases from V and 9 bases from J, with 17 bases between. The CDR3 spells CASSPPELGRTKKLFF. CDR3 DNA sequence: TGTGCCAGCTCACCACCCGAACTTGGTAGGACAAAAAAACTGTTTTTT.

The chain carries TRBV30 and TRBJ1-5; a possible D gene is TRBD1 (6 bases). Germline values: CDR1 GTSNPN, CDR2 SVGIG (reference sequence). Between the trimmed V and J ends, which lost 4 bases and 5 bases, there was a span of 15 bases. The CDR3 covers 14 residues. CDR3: CAWNGGASDQPQHF. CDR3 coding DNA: TGTGCCTGGAACGGGGGGGCGTCGGATCAGCCCCAGCATTTT.

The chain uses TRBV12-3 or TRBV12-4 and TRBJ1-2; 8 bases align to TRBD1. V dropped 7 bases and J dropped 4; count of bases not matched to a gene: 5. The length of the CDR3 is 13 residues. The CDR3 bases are TGTGCCAGCAACCCCGGACAGGGCTATGGCTACACCTTC. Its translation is CASNPGQGYGYTF.

CDR3 bases: TGTGCCAGCAGTTCGGGACTAGCGGGGCCCTACGAGCAGTACTTC. Protein product: CASSSGLAGPYEQYF. The chain combines TRBV6-2 or TRBV6-3 with TRBJ2-7; TRBD2 matches 13 bases. CDR3 length equals 15 residues. Trimming cost V 4 bases and J 2 bases; bases outside gene matches: 2. Germline V gene sequence: CDR1 MNHEY, CDR2 SVGEGT.

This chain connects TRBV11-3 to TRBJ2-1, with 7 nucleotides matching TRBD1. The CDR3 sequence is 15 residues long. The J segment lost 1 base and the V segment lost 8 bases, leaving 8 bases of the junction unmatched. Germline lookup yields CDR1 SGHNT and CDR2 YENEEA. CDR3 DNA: TGTGCCAGCCGTAGGGGGCTAATGTCCTACAATGAGCAGTTCTTC. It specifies CASRRGLMSYNEQFF.

CDR3 sequence: CASSYQGRGTEAFF. CDR3 bases: TGCGCCAGCAGCTATCAGGGGCGAGGGACTGAAGCTTTCTTT. This rearrangement joins TRBV5-1 to TRBJ1-1, with D possibly being TRBD1 (6 bases). This CDR3 is 14 amino acids long. V dropped 3 bases and J dropped 5 bases, with 14 bases sitting between them. CDR1 and CDR2 from the germline V gene are SGHRS and YFSETQ.